Listed below are T cell receptor beta chains from one sample, sequenced in a study of human T cells and chemical hapten exposure. TCRdb re-analysed the RACE reads in MiXCR, keeping a single row per CDR3 protein. Here the sample spans 90,000 to 110,000 distinct CDR3 sequences, 9.2% being singletons. Sequencing used whole blood, obtained in connection with sensitization to the hapten diphenylcyclopropenone (DPC). The receptors derive from a woman aged 40 to 50 with alopecia areata. Some clones in this sample may be carry-over from other donors' samples. The CDR3 runs from the conserved cysteine through the conserved F or W. D genes are given only for firm matches. Only some rows state a clone size, as once, few, many or a class for expanded clones.

d_gene: TRBD1
abundance: few
v_gene: TRBV3-1
j_gene: TRBJ2-7
CDR3aa: CASSRPGQGIYEQYF
CDR3nt: TGTGCCAGCAGCCGACCGGGACAGGGTATCTACGAGCAGTACTTC

d_gene: TRBD1
abundance: few
v_gene: TRBV7-2
j_gene: TRBJ2-1
CDR3aa: CASSLTTGVGAYNEQFF
CDR3nt: TGTGCCAGCAGCTTAACTACAGGGGTTGGGGCCTACAATGAGCAGTTCTTC

d_gene: TRBD2
abundance: few
v_gene: TRBV20-1
j_gene: TRBJ2-1
CDR3aa: CSAVRLAGGLYNEQFF
CDR3nt: TGCAGTGCTGTTCGACTAGCGGGGGGCCTCTACAATGAGCAGTTCTTC

d_gene: -
abundance: few
v_gene: TRBV29-1
j_gene: TRBJ2-5
CDR3aa: CSAWGEETQYF
CDR3nt: TGCAGCGCCTGGGGGGAAGAGACCCAGTACTTC

d_gene: -
abundance: many
v_gene: TRBV6-1
j_gene: TRBJ2-1
CDR3aa: CATLEGEQFF
CDR3nt: TGTGCCACCTTAGAAGGTGAGCAGTTCTTC

d_gene: -
abundance: few
v_gene: TRBV6-5
j_gene: TRBJ1-1
CDR3aa: CASRFGANTEAFF
CDR3nt: TGTGCCAGCAGATTCGGGGCGAACACTGAAGCTTTCTTT

d_gene: TRBD2
abundance: -
v_gene: TRBV7-9
j_gene: TRBJ2-7
CDR3aa: CASSLEGTSGSYEQYF
CDR3nt: TGTGCCAGCAGCTTAGAGGGGACTAGCGGATCCTACGAGCAGTACTTC

d_gene: -
abundance: -
v_gene: TRBV7-9
j_gene: TRBJ2-7
CDR3aa: CASSLGSTEQYF
CDR3nt: TGTGCCAGCAGCTTAGGGAGCACCGAGCAGTACTTC

d_gene: -
abundance: many
v_gene: TRBV18
j_gene: TRBJ1-1
CDR3aa: CASSPLGNTNTEAFF
CDR3nt: TGTGCCAGCTCACCACTGGGGAACACGAACACTGAAGCTTTCTTT

d_gene: -
abundance: medium-sized
v_gene: TRBV29-1
j_gene: TRBJ2-1
CDR3aa: CSVRGISSYNEQFF
CDR3nt: TGCAGCGTACGGGGCATAAGCTCCTACAATGAGCAGTTCTTC

d_gene: TRBD1
abundance: -
v_gene: TRBV7-6
j_gene: TRBJ2-7
CDR3aa: CASSLDMGQGSYEQYF
CDR3nt: TGTGCCAGCAGCTTAGACATGGGACAGGGCTCCTACGAGCAGTACTTC

d_gene: TRBD2
abundance: many
v_gene: TRBV11-2
j_gene: TRBJ2-1
CDR3aa: CASSLAGGRYNEQFF
CDR3nt: TGTGCCAGCAGTCTAGCGGGGGGGCGTTACAATGAGCAGTTCTTC

d_gene: -
abundance: many
v_gene: TRBV6-2/TRBV6-3
j_gene: TRBJ2-5
CDR3aa: CASSYSGRGRETQYF
CDR3nt: TGTGCCAGCAGTTACTCGGGCCGGGGCAGGGAGACCCAGTACTTC

d_gene: TRBD2
abundance: -
v_gene: TRBV2
j_gene: TRBJ2-7
CDR3aa: CASRGAGTIDEQYF
CDR3nt: TGTGCCAGCAGAGGGGCCGGGACTATCGACGAGCAGTACTTC

d_gene: TRBD1
abundance: many
v_gene: TRBV9
j_gene: TRBJ2-7
CDR3aa: CASPRVEDRGQAFYEQYF
CDR3nt: TGTGCCAGCCCGAGGGTGGAGGACAGGGGTCAGGCATTTTACGAGCAGTACTTC

d_gene: -
abundance: few
v_gene: TRBV27
j_gene: TRBJ1-4
CDR3aa: CASGPPTGSNEKLFF
CDR3nt: TGTGCCAGCGGCCCTCCCACAGGGTCTAATGAAAAACTGTTTTTT

d_gene: -
abundance: many
v_gene: TRBV7-7
j_gene: TRBJ2-1
CDR3aa: CASSTPDGNEQFF
CDR3nt: TGTGCCAGCAGCACACCCGACGGCAATGAGCAGTTCTTC

d_gene: -
abundance: many
v_gene: TRBV7-9
j_gene: TRBJ2-1
CDR3aa: CASSPSYEQFF
CDR3nt: TGTGCCAGCAGCCCGAGCTATGAGCAGTTCTTC

d_gene: -
abundance: many
v_gene: TRBV5-7
j_gene: TRBJ1-1
CDR3aa: CASSLDSSEAFF
CDR3nt: TGTGCCAGCAGCTTGGACTCTTCTGAAGCTTTCTTT

d_gene: -
abundance: few
v_gene: TRBV7-2
j_gene: TRBJ2-5
CDR3aa: CASIGDIRGETQYF
CDR3nt: TGTGCCAGCATCGGGGACATCCGGGGAGAGACCCAGTACTTC

d_gene: TRBD2
abundance: few
v_gene: TRBV4-2
j_gene: TRBJ2-3
CDR3aa: CASSQVGTRRISDTQYF
CDR3nt: TGTGCCAGCAGCCAAGTAGGGACTAGGAGGATCTCAGATACGCAGTATTTT

d_gene: -
abundance: -
v_gene: TRBV28
j_gene: TRBJ2-2
CDR3aa: CASSPPGRGLGTGELFF
CDR3nt: TGTGCCAGCAGTCCTCCCGGGAGGGGGCTTGGGACCGGGGAGCTGTTTTTT

d_gene: TRBD2
abundance: few
v_gene: TRBV5-4
j_gene: TRBJ2-3
CDR3aa: CASSTTSGRYTQYF
CDR3nt: TGTGCCAGCAGCACCACTAGCGGTCGCTATACGCAGTATTTT

d_gene: TRBD1
abundance: many
v_gene: TRBV7-9
j_gene: TRBJ2-5
CDR3aa: CASSYTGQEEETQYF
CDR3nt: TGTGCCAGCAGTTATACTGGACAGGAAGAAGAGACCCAGTACTTC

d_gene: TRBD1
abundance: -
v_gene: TRBV7-9
j_gene: TRBJ1-2
CDR3aa: CASSLFDRGWGGYTF
CDR3nt: TGTGCCAGCAGCCTTTTTGACAGGGGATGGGGCGGCTACACCTTC

d_gene: TRBD1
abundance: -
v_gene: TRBV4-1
j_gene: TRBJ1-5
CDR3aa: CASSQDRGNQPQHF
CDR3nt: TGCGCCAGCAGCCAAGACAGGGGGAATCAGCCCCAGCATTTT

d_gene: -
abundance: many
v_gene: TRBV12-3/TRBV12-4
j_gene: TRBJ2-1
CDR3aa: CASSFAFPVGEQFF
CDR3nt: TGTGCCAGCAGTTTCGCATTCCCGGTCGGGGAGCAGTTCTTC

d_gene: -
abundance: -
v_gene: TRBV25-1
j_gene: TRBJ2-7
CDR3aa: CASSTGQPYEQYF
CDR3nt: TGTGCCAGCAGCACAGGACAGCCCTACGAGCAGTACTTC

d_gene: TRBD1
abundance: many
v_gene: TRBV6-2/TRBV6-3
j_gene: TRBJ1-5
CDR3aa: CASSSGQGARGNQPQHF
CDR3nt: TGTGCCAGCAGTTCGGGACAGGGGGCGCGGGGCAATCAGCCCCAGCATTTT

d_gene: -
abundance: many
v_gene: TRBV4-1
j_gene: TRBJ2-7
CDR3aa: CASSLRDVSYEQYF
CDR3nt: TGCGCCAGCAGCCTCCGGGACGTCTCCTACGAGCAGTACTTC

d_gene: -
abundance: many
v_gene: TRBV6-6
j_gene: TRBJ2-2
CDR3aa: CASSYGALNTGELFF
CDR3nt: TGTGCCAGCAGTTACGGGGCACTGAACACCGGGGAGCTGTTTTTT

d_gene: -
abundance: few
v_gene: TRBV7-8
j_gene: TRBJ2-1
CDR3aa: CASSLANENEQFF
CDR3nt: TGTGCCAGCAGCTTAGCGAACGAGAATGAGCAGTTCTTC

d_gene: TRBD1
abundance: -
v_gene: TRBV29-1
j_gene: TRBJ2-7
CDR3aa: CSVSGQGKAQYF
CDR3nt: TGCAGCGTCTCTGGACAGGGAAAGGCGCAGTACTTC

d_gene: -
abundance: -
v_gene: TRBV9
j_gene: TRBJ2-7
CDR3aa: CASSVEGFGPEQYF
CDR3nt: TGTGCCAGCAGCGTAGAAGGGTTCGGCCCCGAGCAGTACTTC

d_gene: -
abundance: many
v_gene: TRBV10-3
j_gene: TRBJ2-6
CDR3aa: CAISEPRTAGANVLTF
CDR3nt: TGTGCCATCAGTGAGCCCCGTACTGCTGGGGCCAACGTCCTGACTTTC

d_gene: -
abundance: -
v_gene: TRBV20-1
j_gene: TRBJ2-3
CDR3aa: CSASSPTDTQYF
CDR3nt: TGCAGTGCTAGTTCCCCCACAGATACGCAGTATTTT

d_gene: TRBD1
abundance: -
v_gene: TRBV14
j_gene: TRBJ2-1
CDR3aa: CASSPQIAGTGLFF
CDR3nt: TGTGCCAGCAGCCCTCAAATTGCTGGGACAGGGCTGTTCTTC

d_gene: TRBD1
abundance: -
v_gene: TRBV4-1
j_gene: TRBJ2-7
CDR3aa: CASSRTGGFNEQYF
CDR3nt: TGCGCCAGCAGCCGGACAGGGGGTTTCAACGAGCAGTACTTC

d_gene: TRBD1
abundance: -
v_gene: TRBV6-1
j_gene: TRBJ1-6
CDR3aa: CASSPGQGYSPLHF
CDR3nt: TGTGCCAGCAGCCCAGGACAGGGGTATTCACCCCTCCACTTT

d_gene: -
abundance: few
v_gene: TRBV12-3/TRBV12-4
j_gene: TRBJ2-7
CDR3aa: CASSLQLVEQYF
CDR3nt: TGTGCCAGCAGCCTACAACTAGTCGAGCAGTACTTC

d_gene: -
abundance: few
v_gene: TRBV7-9
j_gene: TRBJ2-7
CDR3aa: CASSLLGTDEQYF
CDR3nt: TGTGCCAGCAGCCTACTCGGAACCGACGAGCAGTACTTC

d_gene: -
abundance: many
v_gene: TRBV7-3
j_gene: TRBJ1-1
CDR3aa: CASRLTGNTEAFF
CDR3nt: TGTGCCAGCAGGTTAACAGGGAACACTGAAGCTTTCTTT

d_gene: -
abundance: few
v_gene: TRBV20-1
j_gene: TRBJ1-6
CDR3aa: CSARRTSNNSPLHF
CDR3nt: TGCAGTGCTAGAAGGACAAGTAATAATTCACCCCTCCACTTT

d_gene: -
abundance: many
v_gene: TRBV19
j_gene: TRBJ1-4
CDR3aa: CASSMTGFNEKLFF
CDR3nt: TGTGCCAGTAGTATGACGGGATTTAATGAAAAACTGTTTTTT

d_gene: TRBD1
abundance: many
v_gene: TRBV20-1
j_gene: TRBJ2-3
CDR3aa: CSPNPDRYTDTQYF
CDR3nt: TGCAGTCCCAACCCGGACAGGTACACAGATACGCAGTATTTT

d_gene: -
abundance: -
v_gene: TRBV7-2
j_gene: TRBJ2-3
CDR3aa: CASSLDSTDTQYF
CDR3nt: TGTGCCAGCAGCTTAGACAGCACAGATACGCAGTATTTT

d_gene: -
abundance: -
v_gene: TRBV11-2
j_gene: TRBJ2-5
CDR3aa: CASGDWRETQYF
CDR3nt: TGTGCCAGCGGGGATTGGAGGGAGACCCAGTACTTC

d_gene: TRBD2
abundance: many
v_gene: TRBV4-2
j_gene: TRBJ2-1
CDR3aa: CASSQAGGGLGNEQFF
CDR3nt: TGTGCCAGCAGCCAAGCCGGCGGGGGGCTGGGGAATGAGCAGTTCTTC